The clone carrying this TCR beta chain has at least ten counts. Antigen unknown. The V gene's germline CDR1 is SGHTA and CDR2 FQGNSA. V lost 3 bases and J lost 6, with 14 bases in between. This CDR3 region has 15 residues. The source of the sample is a study of T cell repertoires in cytomegalovirus infection. Study context: Evidence of both CMV infection and a matching HLA type came from public TCR beta signatures.

MiXCR, applied by TCRdb to the reads, yields one record per CDR3 protein. The sample lists some 270,000 distinct CDR3 sequences, approximately 15% occurring once. Study findings and constraints: HLA-C-restricted CMV clonotypes gave the most frequent clonotype in two of eight donors. Cumulative public TCR beta family frequency identified carriers of CMV plus the relevant HLA.

This chain links TRBV7-2 with TRBJ1-4, with a possible D match to TRBD1 (5 bases). The source of this sequence is a human donor in good health (CMV status not recorded). Some clones in this sample may be carry-over from other donors' samples. Sequencing used CD8+ T cells from PBMCs. In DNA form, the CDR3 reads TGTGCCAGCAGCTTTATGTGGGGCGCGCATGAAAAACTGTTTTTT. Translating it yields CASSFMWGAHEKLFF.